In this sample, the clone carrying this T cell receptor (beta chain) turned up a few times. Its specificity is unknown. This entry is derived from a study of blood T cells in healthy people across ages. The study, taken as a whole, reports: Naive CD4+ cell counts and diversity both ran higher in long-lived than in aged donors. With donor CMV status unknown, expanded clonotype changes were possibly confounded.

V was pared by 4 bases and J by 0 bases, with 12 bases between. The germline gives CDR1 MDHEN, CDR2 SYDVKM. CDR3 length: 16 residues. PCR was performed a second time for about 7 to 12 cycles using a sample-barcoded 5' primer and a J-beta primer mix. The authors tagged each cDNA molecule using a template-switch adaptor with 12 random nucleotides. TCRdb redid the calling of the 5' RACE reads with MiXCR, one entry per CDR3 protein. Here the sample spans 450,000 to 650,000 distinct CDR3 sequences, approximately 25% being singletons. The sample was also reused in another study, on T cells of mothers and their children. That study reports: A few healthy Caucasian mothers and their six children donated.

V usage is TRBV28 and J usage is TRBJ1-4; perhaps TRBD1 as D (5 bases). This TCR was recovered from a boy aged 5-17 years in good health. Sequencing used blood. CDR3 bases: TGTGCCAGCAGTTCCATCCCAGGGACAACTAATGAAAAACTGTTTTTT. This encodes CASSSIPGTTNEKLFF. The variable domain in full, with the rest retrieved from reference TRBV28 and TRBJ1-4, is DVKVTQSSRYLVKRTGEKVFLECVQDMDHENMFWYRQDPGLGLRLIYFSYDVKMKEKGDIPEGYSVSREKKERFSLILESASTNQTSMYLCASSSIPGTTNEKLFFGSGTQLSVL.